A single TCR beta chain is shown here with its context. These data originate in a study of blood T cell repertoires in COVID-19. Across the whole study: PBMCs, B-cell-depleted T cells, or T cells were the source of the cDNA or gDNA that made up the material.

CDR3 length: 14 residues. Germline loops: CDR1 WSHSY, CDR2 SAAADI. The J segment lost 5 bases and the V segment lost 6 bases, leaving 5 bases of the junction unmatched. Per the original data handling: It was from reference gene primer amplification that nucleated cell counts were estimated. Sequencing was performed with immunoSEQ multiplex PCR; in TCRdb, only in-frame clones are kept and a portion is missing. Clonal size and the V and J genes are those of that table, whereas D and trimming came from the DNA. This sample carries about 87,000 clones, roughly 89% of them seen once, and the ten largest clones take around 5%.

The rearrangement uses TRBV10-2 and TRBJ2-5; TRBD2 matches 11 bases. Sequencing input: peripheral blood. This sequence was found in a woman aged 80 or older with active COVID-19. For the CDR3, the DNA is TGCGCCAGCAGCTTAGCGGGAGGGCCCGAGACCCAGTACTTC. Protein: CASSLAGGPETQYF.